This T cell receptor (beta chain) is from a study of blood T cells in healthy people across ages (dated by TCRdb to about 2015). Background for the entire study: In model experiments, template switching captured roughly one uniquely barcoded TCR beta cDNA molecule for every two T cells. Using deep sequencing normalized with unique cDNA molecular identifiers, the study measured how TCR beta repertoire diversity changes with age. Donors were grouped into four age groups: young (average roughly 15 years), middle-aged (approximately 41), aged (roughly 67) and long-lived (approximately 81). To avoid experimental bias, donors of different ages were spread randomly across the sequencing lanes. For two donors (one aged 18 to 30 and one aged 80 or older), the study analyzed two additional independent replicas of 1 million unique cDNA reads from the same blood draw. What the research found in general, with its limitations: There was a strong correlation between observed TCR beta diversity and the percentage of naive T cells measured by flow cytometry. Observed TCR beta diversity per million T cells fell roughly linearly with age, and a significant reduction was already apparent by age approximately 41. Because profiling used bulk unsorted PBMCs, naive and antigen-experienced compartments could not be compared conclusively. Total diversity estimates from one million sequenced T cells were considered lower bounds and underestimates. Compared with the aged group, the long-lived group had more naive CD4+ T cells, fewer expanded clones and increased TCR diversity, suggesting age selection. Because the CMV infection status of the donors was unknown, age-related changes in expanded clonotypes may potentially have been confounded.

The library came from 5' RACE. Data came from an Illumina HiSeq 2500. A second about 6 to 11 cycle PCR used a sample-barcoded 5' primer and a J-beta primer mix. Each TCR beta cDNA molecule received a unique molecular identifier from a template-switch 5' adaptor carrying 12 random nucleotides. At least 2.5 million CDR3-containing paired-end reads were obtained from each sample. First-strand cDNA synthesis was performed from all RNA using the Mint cDNA synthesis kit, with priming by a TRBC-specific oligonucleotide. Following uracil-DNA glycosylase treatment, a first 18-cycle PCR with universal primers M1SS and BC2_uni_R was performed on all cDNA. Concerning the study's data processing: For normalization, 1 million high-quality reads, each with a distinct molecular identifier, were randomly selected from each sample. Instead of being binned into consensus sequences, reads that shared molecular identifiers were thrown out. CDR3 identification, clonotype clustering and error correction used MiTCR with a Q25 quality threshold and the strictest error-elimination algorithm. A nonparametric unseen species model with Euler transformation was used to estimate lower-bound total TCR beta diversity. TCRdb passed the public sequencing reads through fastp at Q25 and MiXCR, retaining productive beta sequences. Each record represents a unique CDR3 protein, reported with the most common genes and DNA among its rows. The V and J calls were determined by TCRdb, not by the authors. A total of roughly 1,500,000 distinct CDR3 sequences appear in this sample, about 31% of them only once. Over 9% of the sample comes from the top ten.

The donors were roughly 38 Caucasian individuals from Russia, aged roughly 6 to 100 years, who were systemically healthy. Approximately 9.7 milliliters of peripheral blood were drawn from each donor into EDTA-treated Vacutainer tubes. Ficoll-Paque density-gradient centrifugation was used to isolate PBMCs, with at least 7 million per sample. Total RNA was extracted from PBMCs with Trizol reagent, with at least 5.5 micrograms obtained per sample. For every donor, flow cytometry on a PBMC aliquot measured the percentage of naive CD45RAhigh/CD27high T cells. Sequences MNHEY (CDR1) and SMNVEV (CDR2) are obtained from the germline V gene (reference sequence). The CDR3 starts with the cysteine, ends with the phenylalanine, and has 15 residues. The read is trimmed to its CDR3 DNA, 45 bases read in frame from base 1. V sheds 7 bases and J sheds 3 bases, leaving 15 bases between their ends. As to this clonotype: The antigen this receptor binds is unknown. No base qualities exist here, and no much larger clone lies one base off it.

The TCR originated in a woman aged 30 to 39 in good health. Source material: blood. Recombination joined TRBV27 with TRBJ2-2, with TRBD2 as a weak D call on 5 bases. Here is the DNA: TGTGCCAGCACCCTCGGGTCCGGGGACACCGGGGAGCTGTTTTTT. The translation is CASTLGSGDTGELFF.